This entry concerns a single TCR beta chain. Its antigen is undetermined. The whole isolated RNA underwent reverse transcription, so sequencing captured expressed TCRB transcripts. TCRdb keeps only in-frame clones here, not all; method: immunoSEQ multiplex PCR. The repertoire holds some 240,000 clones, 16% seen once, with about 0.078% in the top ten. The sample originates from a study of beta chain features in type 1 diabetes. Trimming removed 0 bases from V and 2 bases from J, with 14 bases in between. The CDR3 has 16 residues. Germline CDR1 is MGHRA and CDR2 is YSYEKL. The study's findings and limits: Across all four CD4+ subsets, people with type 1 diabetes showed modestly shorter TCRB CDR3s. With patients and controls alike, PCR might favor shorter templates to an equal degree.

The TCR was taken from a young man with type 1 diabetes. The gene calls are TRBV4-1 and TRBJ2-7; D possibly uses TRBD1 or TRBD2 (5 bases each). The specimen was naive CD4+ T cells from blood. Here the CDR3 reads CASSQDSGPRAYEQYF. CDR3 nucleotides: TGCGCCAGCAGCCAAGATTCGGGACCTCGGGCCTACGAGCAGTACTTC.